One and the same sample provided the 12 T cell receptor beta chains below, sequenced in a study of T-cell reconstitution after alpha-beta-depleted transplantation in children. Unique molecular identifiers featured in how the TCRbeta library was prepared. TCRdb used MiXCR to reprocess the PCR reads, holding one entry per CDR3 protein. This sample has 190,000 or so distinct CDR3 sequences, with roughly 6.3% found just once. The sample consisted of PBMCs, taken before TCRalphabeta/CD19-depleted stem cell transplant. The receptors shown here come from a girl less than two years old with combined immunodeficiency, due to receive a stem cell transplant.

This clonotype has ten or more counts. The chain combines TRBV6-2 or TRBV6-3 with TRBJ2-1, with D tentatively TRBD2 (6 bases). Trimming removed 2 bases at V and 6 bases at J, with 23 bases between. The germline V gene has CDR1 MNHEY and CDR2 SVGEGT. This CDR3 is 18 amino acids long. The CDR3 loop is CASSYGRAGPKIINEQFF. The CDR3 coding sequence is TGTGCCAGCAGTTACGGACGGGCGGGACCCAAGATCATCAATGAGCAGTTCTTC.

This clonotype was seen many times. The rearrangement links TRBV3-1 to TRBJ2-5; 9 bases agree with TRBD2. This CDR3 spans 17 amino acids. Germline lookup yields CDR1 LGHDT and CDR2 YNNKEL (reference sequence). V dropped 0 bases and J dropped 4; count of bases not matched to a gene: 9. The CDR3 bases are TGTGCCAGCAGCCAAGATCCTAGCGGGGTAATAGCAGAGACCCAGTACTTC. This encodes CASSQDPSGVIAETQYF.

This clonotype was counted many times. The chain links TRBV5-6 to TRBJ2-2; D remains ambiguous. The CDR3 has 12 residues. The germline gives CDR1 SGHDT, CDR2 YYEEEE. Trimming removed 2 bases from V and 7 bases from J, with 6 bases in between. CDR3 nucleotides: TGTGCCAGCAGCTTCCCCGGCGGGGAGCTGTTTTTT. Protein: CASSFPGGELFF.

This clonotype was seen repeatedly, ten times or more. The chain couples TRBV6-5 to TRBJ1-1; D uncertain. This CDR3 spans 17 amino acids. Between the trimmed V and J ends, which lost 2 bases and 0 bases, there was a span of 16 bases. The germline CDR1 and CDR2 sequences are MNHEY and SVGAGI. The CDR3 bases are TGTGCCAGCAGTTACCTTCTCCGCAGAATCATGAACACTGAAGCTTTCTTT. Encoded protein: CASSYLLRRIMNTEAFF.

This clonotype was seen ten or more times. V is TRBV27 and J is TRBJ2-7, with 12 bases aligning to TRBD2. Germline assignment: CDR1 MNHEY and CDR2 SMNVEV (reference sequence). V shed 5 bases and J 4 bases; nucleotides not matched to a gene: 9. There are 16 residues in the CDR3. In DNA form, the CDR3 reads TGTGCCAGCAGTAAACTAGCGGGAGGATCCCTATACGAGCAGTACTTC. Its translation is CASSKLAGGSLYEQYF.

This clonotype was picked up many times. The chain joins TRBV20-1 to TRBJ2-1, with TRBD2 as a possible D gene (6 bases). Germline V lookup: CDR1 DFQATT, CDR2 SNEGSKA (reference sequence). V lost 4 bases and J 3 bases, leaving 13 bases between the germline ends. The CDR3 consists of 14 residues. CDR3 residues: CSANVAGYYNEQFF. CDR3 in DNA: TGCAGTGCTAATGTGGCGGGGTACTACAATGAGCAGTTCTTC.

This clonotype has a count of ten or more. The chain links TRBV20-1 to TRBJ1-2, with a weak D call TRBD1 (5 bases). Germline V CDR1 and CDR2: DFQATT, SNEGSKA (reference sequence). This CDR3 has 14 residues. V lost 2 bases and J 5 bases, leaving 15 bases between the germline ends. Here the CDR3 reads CSARMGGSMYGYTF. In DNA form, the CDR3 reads TGCAGTGCTAGAATGGGGGGATCGATGTATGGCTACACCTTC.

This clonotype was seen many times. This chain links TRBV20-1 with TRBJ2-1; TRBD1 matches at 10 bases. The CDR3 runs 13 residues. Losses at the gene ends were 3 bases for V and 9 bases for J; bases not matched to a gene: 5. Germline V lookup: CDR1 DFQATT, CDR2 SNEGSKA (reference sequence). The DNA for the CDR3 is TGCAGTGCTAGGGGGACAGGGGTTGGTGAGCAGTTCTTC. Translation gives CSARGTGVGEQFF.

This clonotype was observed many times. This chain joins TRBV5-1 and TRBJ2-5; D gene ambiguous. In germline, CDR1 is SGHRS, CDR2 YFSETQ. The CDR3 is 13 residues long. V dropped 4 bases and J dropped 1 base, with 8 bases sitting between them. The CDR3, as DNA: TGCGCCAGCAGCATCGGGTCCCAAGAGACCCAGTACTTC. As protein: CASSIGSQETQYF.

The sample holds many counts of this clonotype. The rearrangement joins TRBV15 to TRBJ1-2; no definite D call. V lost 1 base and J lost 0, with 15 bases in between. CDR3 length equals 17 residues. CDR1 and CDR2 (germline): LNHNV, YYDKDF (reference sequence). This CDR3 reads CATSRGIQPPSNYGYTF. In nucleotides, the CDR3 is TGTGCCACCAGCAGAGGAATCCAGCCTCCCTCTAACTATGGCTACACCTTC.

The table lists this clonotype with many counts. In DNA form, the CDR3 reads TGTGCCAGCAGCCCGGGTGGAACGGGTAATCAGCCCCAGCATTTT. Translating gives CASSPGGTGNQPQHF. The genes are TRBV7-9 and TRBJ1-5; D not certain. The CDR3 runs 15 residues. CDR1 is SEHNR, CDR2 FQNEAQ, per germline (reference sequence). Trimming took 5 bases from V and 4 from J, leaving 15 bases between them.

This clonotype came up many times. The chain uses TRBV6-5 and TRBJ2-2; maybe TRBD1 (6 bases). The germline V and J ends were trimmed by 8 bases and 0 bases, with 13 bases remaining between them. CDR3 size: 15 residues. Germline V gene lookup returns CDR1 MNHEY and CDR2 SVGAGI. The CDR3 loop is CASRPKGANTGELFF. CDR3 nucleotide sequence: TGTGCCAGCCGTCCGAAGGGGGCGAACACCGGGGAGCTGTTTTTT.